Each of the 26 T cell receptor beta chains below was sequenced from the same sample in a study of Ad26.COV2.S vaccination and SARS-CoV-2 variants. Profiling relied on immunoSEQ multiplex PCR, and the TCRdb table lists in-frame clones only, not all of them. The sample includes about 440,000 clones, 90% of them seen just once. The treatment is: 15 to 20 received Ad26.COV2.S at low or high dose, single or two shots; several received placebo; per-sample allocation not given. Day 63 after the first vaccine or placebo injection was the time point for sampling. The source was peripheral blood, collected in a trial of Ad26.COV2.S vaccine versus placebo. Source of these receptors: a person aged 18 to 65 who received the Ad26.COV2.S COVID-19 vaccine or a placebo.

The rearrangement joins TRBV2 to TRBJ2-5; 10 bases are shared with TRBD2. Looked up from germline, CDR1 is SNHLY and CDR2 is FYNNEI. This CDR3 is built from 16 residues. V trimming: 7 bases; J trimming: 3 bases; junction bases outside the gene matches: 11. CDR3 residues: CASIPASGSLEETQYF. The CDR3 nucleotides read TGTGCCAGCATACCGGCTAGCGGGAGTTTGGAAGAGACCCAGTACTTC.

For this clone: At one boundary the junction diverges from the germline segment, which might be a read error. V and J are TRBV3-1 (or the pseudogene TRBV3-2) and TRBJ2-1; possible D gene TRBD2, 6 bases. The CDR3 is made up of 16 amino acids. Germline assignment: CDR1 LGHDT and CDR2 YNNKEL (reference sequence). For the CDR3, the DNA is TGTGCCAGCAGCCATTCTCGGGACTCCTCCTTCAATGAGCAGTTCTTC. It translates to CASSHSRDSSFNEQFF.

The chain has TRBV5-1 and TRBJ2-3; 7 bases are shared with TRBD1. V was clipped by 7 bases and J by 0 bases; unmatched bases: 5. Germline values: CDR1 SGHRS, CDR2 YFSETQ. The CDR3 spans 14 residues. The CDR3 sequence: CASATGASTDTQYF. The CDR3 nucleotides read TGCGCCAGCGCAACAGGGGCCAGCACAGATACGCAGTATTTT. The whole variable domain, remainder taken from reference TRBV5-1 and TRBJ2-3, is KAGVTQTPRYLIKTRGQQVTLSCSPISGHRSVSWYQQTPGQGLQFLFEYFSETQRNKGNFPGRFSGRQFSNSRSEMNVSTLELGDSALYLCASATGASTDTQYFGPGTRLTVL.

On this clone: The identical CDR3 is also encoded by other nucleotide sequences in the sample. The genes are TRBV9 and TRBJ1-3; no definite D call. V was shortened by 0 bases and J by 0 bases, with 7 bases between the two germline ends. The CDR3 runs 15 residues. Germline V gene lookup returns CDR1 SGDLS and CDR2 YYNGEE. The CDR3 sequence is CASSVGQSSGNTIYF. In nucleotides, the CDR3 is TGTGCCAGCAGCGTAGGGCAGAGCTCTGGAAACACCATATATTTT.

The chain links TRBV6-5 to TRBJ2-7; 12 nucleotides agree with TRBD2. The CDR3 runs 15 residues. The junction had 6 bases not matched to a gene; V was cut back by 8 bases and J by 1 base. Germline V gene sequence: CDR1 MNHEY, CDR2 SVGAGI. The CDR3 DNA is TGTGCCAGCTGGCTAGCGGGAGGGCCTTCCTACGAGCAGTACTTC. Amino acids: CASWLAGGPSYEQYF.

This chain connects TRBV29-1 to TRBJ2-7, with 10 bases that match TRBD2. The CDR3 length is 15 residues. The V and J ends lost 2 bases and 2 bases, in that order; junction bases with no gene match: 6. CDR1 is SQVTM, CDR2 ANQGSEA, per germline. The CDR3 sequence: CSVESGRGGPYEQYF. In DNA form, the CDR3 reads TGCAGCGTTGAAAGCGGGAGGGGGGGACCCTACGAGCAGTACTTC.

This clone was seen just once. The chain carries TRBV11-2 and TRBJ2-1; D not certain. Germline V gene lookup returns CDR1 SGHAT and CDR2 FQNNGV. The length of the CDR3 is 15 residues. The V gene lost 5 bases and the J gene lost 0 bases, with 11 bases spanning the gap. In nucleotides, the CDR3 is TGTGCCAGCAGCCGAAACCTTGGCTCCTACAATGAGCAGTTCTTC. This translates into CASSRNLGSYNEQFF.

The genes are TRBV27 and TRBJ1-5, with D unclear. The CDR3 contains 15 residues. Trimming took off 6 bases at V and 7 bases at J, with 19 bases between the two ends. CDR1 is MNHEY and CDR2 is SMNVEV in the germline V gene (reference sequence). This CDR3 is CASSPPVASMQPQHF. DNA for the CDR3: TGTGCCAGCAGCCCCCCGGTGGCCAGTATGCAGCCCCAGCATTTT.

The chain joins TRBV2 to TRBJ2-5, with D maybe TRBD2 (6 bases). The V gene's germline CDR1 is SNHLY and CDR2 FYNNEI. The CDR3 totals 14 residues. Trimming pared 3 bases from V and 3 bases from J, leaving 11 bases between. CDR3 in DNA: TGTGCCAGCAGTGATCCCCCGGGGGAAGAGACCCAGTACTTC. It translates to CASSDPPGEETQYF.

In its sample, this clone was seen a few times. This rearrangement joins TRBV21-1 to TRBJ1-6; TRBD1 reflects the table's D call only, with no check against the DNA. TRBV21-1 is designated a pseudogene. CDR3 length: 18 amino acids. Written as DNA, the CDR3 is TGTGCCAGCAGCAACCAAACCACGGGACAGAGAGATAATTCACCCCTCCACTTT. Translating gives CASSNQTTGQRDNSPLHF.

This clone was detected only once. The CDR3 reads CASSQEGLSYNEQFF. DNA for the CDR3: TGCGCCAGCAGCCAAGAAGGGCTGTCCTACAATGAGCAGTTCTTC. The J gene is TRBJ2-1, the V gene TRBV4-3; D gene uncertain. CDR3 size: 15 residues. V shed 0 bases and J shed 1 base, with 7 bases lying between them. Germline-derived CDR1 and CDR2 are LGHNA and YSLEER.

This CDR3 is CASSQDSRGHTEAFF. In DNA form, the CDR3 reads TGCGCCAGCAGCCAAGATTCCAGGGGGCACACTGAAGCTTTCTTT. The rearrangement joins TRBV4-1 to TRBJ1-1; TRBD1 matches 8 bases. The CDR3 runs to 15 residues. V was pared by 0 bases and J by 3 bases, with 3 bases of the junction left unmatched. CDR1 is MGHRA, CDR2 YSYEKL, per germline.

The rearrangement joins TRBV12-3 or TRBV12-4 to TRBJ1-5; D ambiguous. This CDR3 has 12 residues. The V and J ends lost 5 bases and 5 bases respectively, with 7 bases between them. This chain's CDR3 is CASSDGDQPQHF. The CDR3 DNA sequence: TGTGCCAGCAGTGACGGAGATCAGCCCCAGCATTTT.

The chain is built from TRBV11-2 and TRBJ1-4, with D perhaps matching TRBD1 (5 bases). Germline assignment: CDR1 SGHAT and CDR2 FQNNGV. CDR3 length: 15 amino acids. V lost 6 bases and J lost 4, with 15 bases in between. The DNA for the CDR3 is TGTGCCAGCAGACCGCAGGGTTTCGGTAATGAAAAACTGTTTTTT. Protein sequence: CASRPQGFGNEKLFF.

The CDR3 loop reads CASSSGLAGEQYF. The CDR3 DNA reads as TGTGCCAGCAGCTCGGGACTAGCGGGTGAGCAGTACTTC. V usage is TRBV7-9 and J usage is TRBJ2-7, with TRBD2 matching 12 bases. CDR3 size: 13 residues. V dropped 4 bases and J dropped 7; count of bases not matched to a gene: 2. The germline CDR1 and CDR2 sequences are SEHNR and FQNEAQ (reference sequence).

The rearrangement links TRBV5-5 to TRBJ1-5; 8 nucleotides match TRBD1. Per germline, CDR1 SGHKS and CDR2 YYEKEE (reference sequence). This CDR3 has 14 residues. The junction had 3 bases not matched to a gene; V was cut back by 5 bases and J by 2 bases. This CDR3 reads CASRPTGGNQPQHF. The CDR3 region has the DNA TGTGCCAGCAGACCGACAGGGGGCAATCAGCCCCAGCATTTT.

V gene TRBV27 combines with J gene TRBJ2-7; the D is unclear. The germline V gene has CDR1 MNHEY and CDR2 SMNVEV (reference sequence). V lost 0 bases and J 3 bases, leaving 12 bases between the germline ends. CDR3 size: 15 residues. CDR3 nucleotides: TGTGCCAGCAGTTTATCCCCCGACGCAAGCTACGAGCAGTACTTC. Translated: CASSLSPDASYEQYF.

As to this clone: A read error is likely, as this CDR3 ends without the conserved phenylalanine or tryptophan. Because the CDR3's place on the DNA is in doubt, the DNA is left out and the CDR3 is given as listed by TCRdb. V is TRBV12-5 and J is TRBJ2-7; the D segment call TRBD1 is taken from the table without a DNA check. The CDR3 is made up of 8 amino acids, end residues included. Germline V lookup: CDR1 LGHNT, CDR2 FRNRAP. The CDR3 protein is CASGFREP.

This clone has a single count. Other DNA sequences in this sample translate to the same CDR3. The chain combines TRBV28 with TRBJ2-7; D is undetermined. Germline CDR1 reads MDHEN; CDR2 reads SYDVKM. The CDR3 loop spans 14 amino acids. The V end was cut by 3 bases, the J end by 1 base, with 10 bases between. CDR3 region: CASSFTGASYEQYF. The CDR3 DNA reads TGTGCCAGCAGTTTCACCGGAGCGTCCTACGAGCAGTACTTC.

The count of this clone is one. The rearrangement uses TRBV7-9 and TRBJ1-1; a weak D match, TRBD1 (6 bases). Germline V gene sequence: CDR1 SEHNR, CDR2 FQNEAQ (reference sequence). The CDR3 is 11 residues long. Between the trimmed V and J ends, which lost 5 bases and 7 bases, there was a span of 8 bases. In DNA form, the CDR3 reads TGTGCCAGCAGCAGCAGGGGTGAAGCTTTCTTT. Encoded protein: CASSSRGEAFF.

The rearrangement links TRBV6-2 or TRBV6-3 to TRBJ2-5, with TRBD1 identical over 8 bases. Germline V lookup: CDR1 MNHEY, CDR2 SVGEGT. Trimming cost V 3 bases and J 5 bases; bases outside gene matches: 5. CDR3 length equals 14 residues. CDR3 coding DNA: TGTGCCAGCAGTTATGGACAGGGATGGGAGACCCAGTACTTC. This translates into CASSYGQGWETQYF.

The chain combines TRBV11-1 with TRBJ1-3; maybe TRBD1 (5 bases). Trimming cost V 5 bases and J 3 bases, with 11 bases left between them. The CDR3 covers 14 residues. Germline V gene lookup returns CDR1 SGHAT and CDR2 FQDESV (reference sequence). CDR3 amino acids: CASSPTGLGNTIYF. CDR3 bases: TGTGCCAGCAGCCCAACAGGACTTGGAAACACCATATATTTT. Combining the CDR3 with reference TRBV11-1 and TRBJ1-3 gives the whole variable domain EAEVAQSPRYKITEKSQAVAFWCDPISGHATLYWYRQILGQGPELLVQFQDESVVDDSQLPKDRFSAERLKGVDSTLKIQPAELGDSAMYLCASSPTGLGNTIYFGEGSWLTVV.

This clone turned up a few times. CDR3: CASSEGKAGGYEQYF. In nucleotides, the CDR3 is TGTGCCAGCAGTGAAGGTAAAGCGGGGGGCTACGAGCAGTACTTC. The J gene is TRBJ2-7, the V gene TRBV2; 9 nucleotides match TRBD2. Germline V gene lookup returns CDR1 SNHLY and CDR2 FYNNEI. CDR3 length: 15 amino acids. With 1 base clipped from V and 3 bases from J, the junction kept 4 bases outside the gene matches.

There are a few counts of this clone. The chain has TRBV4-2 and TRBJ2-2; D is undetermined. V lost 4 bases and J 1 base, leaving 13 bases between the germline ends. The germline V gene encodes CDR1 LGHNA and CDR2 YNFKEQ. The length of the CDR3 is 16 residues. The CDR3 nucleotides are TGTGCCAGCAGCCCCCAAGGCTTTTTGAACACCGGGGAGCTGTTTTTT. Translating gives CASSPQGFLNTGELFF.

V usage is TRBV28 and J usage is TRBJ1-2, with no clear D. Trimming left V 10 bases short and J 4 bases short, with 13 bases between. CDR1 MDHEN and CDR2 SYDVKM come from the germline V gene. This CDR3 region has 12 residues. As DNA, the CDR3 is TGTGCCACCGCGACACGGGTCTATGGCTACACCTTC. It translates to CATATRVYGYTF.

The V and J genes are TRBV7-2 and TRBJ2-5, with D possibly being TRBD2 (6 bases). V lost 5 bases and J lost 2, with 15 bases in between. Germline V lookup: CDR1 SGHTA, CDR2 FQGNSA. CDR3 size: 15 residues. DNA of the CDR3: TGTGCCAGCAGCCCTCCTTACGGGAGACAAGAGACCCAGTACTTC. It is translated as CASSPPYGRQETQYF. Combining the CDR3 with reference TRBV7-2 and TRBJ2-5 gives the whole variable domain GAGVSQSPSNKVTEKGKDVELRCDPISGHTALYWYRQSLGQGLEFLIYFQGNSAPDKSGLPSDRFSAERTGGSVSTLTIQRTQQEDSAVYLCASSPPYGRQETQYFGPGTRLLVL.